This is a list of T cell receptor beta chains from one sample in a study of blood T cell repertoires in COVID-19. Generated by immunoSEQ multiplex PCR, the TCRdb table keeps only in-frame clones and is missing some. There are roughly 190,000 clones in the sample; 70% to 90% occur only once, and about 4.2% lies in the top ten. Material for sequencing was peripheral blood. The receptors stem from a human donor in a cohort sampled during active COVID-19. Both conserved end residues are part of each CDR3. Each record gives: V gene, clone size, CDR3 length, D gene, J gene, CDR3 protein, CDR3 DNA. The D gene is left open where the match is weak. For some rows the clone size is stated as once, few or many, or as a class when expanded; others skip it.

TRBV12-3/TRBV12-4	-	13	-	TRBJ2-2	CASSLERTGELFF	TGTGCCAGCAGTTTAGAGAGAACCGGGGAGCTGTTTTTT
TRBV4-1	-	15	TRBD1	TRBJ2-7	CASSQADRGRHEQYF	TGCGCCAGCAGCCAAGCCGACAGGGGGCGGCACGAGCAGTACTTC
TRBV5-1	-	15	-	TRBJ2-1	CASSLEAGNYNEQFF	TGCGCCAGCAGCTTGGAGGCGGGGAACTACAATGAGCAGTTCTTC
TRBV29-1	few	13	TRBD1	TRBJ1-1	CSGNRGGYTEAFF	TGCAGCGGAAACAGGGGGGGGTACACTGAAGCTTTCTTT
TRBV11-2	-	17	TRBD2	TRBJ2-7	CASSGPGLAAFYDRQYF	TGTGCCAGCAGCGGACCAGGACTAGCGGCTTTCTACGACCGGCAGTACTTC
TRBV24-1	-	13	-	TRBJ2-7	CATSDRSEDEQYF	TGTGCCACCAGTGATAGGTCCGAGGACGAGCAGTACTTC
TRBV27	-	14	-	TRBJ1-5	CASSSAGTNQPQHF	TGTGCCAGCAGTTCGGCAGGGACAAATCAGCCCCAGCATTTT
TRBV6-2/TRBV6-3	few	14	-	TRBJ1-5	CASSRGVPNQPQHF	TGTGCCAGCAGTCGGGGGGTTCCCAATCAGCCCCAGCATTTT
TRBV7-8	-	17	-	TRBJ2-1	CASSLVGSWGPYNEQFF	TGTGCCAGCAGCTTAGTGGGGTCGTGGGGGCCCTACAATGAGCAGTTCTTC
TRBV5-6	-	15	TRBD1	TRBJ1-2	CASSPGDRHTYGYTF	TGTGCCAGCAGCCCTGGGGACAGACACACTTATGGCTACACCTTC
TRBV19	-	13	-	TRBJ1-1	CASSPRGNTEAFF	TGTGCCAGTAGCCCCCGGGGGAACACTGAAGCTTTCTTT
TRBV7-9	-	14	TRBD1	TRBJ1-2	CASSTWDRAHGYTF	TGTGCCAGCAGCACCTGGGACAGGGCTCATGGCTACACCTTC
TRBV19	-	13	TRBD1	TRBJ1-2	CASSTGTGRGYTF	TGTGCCAGTAGTACTGGGACAGGGCGCGGCTACACCTTC
TRBV5-1	-	13	TRBD1	TRBJ1-1	CASRDTGVTEAFF	TGCGCCAGCAGGGATACAGGGGTTACTGAAGCTTTCTTT
TRBV7-6	-	13	-	TRBJ2-5	CASSWGPQETQYF	TGTGCCAGCAGCTGGGGGCCCCAAGAGACCCAGTACTTC
TRBV5-1	-	14	TRBD1	TRBJ1-1	CASSYDRGRTEAFF	TGCGCCAGCAGTTACGACAGGGGGCGAACTGAAGCTTTCTTT
TRBV7-9	once	14	-	TRBJ2-1	CASSLASASLEQFF	TGTGCCAGCAGCTTAGCGTCTGCTAGCCTTGAGCAGTTCTTC
TRBV19	once	13	-	TRBJ1-5	CASRQQTRQPQHF	TGTGCCAGTAGACAACAGACAAGACAGCCCCAGCATTTT
TRBV2	-	17	TRBD1	TRBJ1-5	CASPSGGQGALGQPQHF	TGTGCCAGCCCGTCCGGGGGACAGGGGGCTTTGGGTCAGCCCCAGCATTTT
TRBV19	-	15	TRBD1	TRBJ2-3	CASSTYRGGTDTQYF	TGTGCCAGTAGTACCTACAGGGGCGGCACAGATACGCAGTATTTT